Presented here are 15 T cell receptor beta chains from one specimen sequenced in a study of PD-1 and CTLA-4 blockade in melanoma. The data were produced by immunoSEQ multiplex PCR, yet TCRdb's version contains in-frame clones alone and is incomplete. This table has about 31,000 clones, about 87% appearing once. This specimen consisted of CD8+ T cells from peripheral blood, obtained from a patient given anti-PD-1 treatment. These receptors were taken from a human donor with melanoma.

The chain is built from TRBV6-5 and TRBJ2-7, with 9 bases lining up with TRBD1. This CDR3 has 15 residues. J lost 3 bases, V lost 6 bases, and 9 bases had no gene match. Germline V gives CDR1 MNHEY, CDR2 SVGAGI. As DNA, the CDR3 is TGTGCCAGCAGGGGCGAGACAGGGGGGGACTACGAGCAGTACTTC. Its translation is CASRGETGGDYEQYF.

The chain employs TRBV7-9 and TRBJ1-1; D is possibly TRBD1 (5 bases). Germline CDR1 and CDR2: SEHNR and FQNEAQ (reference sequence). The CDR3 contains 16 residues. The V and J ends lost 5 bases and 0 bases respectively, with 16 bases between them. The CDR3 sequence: CASSPGLGELNTEAFF. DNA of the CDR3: TGTGCCAGCAGCCCAGGCCTGGGGGAACTGAACACTGAAGCTTTCTTT.

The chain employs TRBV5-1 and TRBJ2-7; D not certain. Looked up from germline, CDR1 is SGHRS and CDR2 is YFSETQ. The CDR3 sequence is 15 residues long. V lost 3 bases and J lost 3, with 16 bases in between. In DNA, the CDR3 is TGCGCCAGCAGCTCCTCGGGCGGTCGCGGCTACGAGCAGTACTTC. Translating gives CASSSSGGRGYEQYF.

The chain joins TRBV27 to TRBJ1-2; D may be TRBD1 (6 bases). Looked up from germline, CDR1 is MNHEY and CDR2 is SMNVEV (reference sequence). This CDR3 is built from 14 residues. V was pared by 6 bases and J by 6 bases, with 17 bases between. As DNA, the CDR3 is TGTGCCAGCAGCCCGGACAGTGGCAGAGATGGCTACACCTTC. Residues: CASSPDSGRDGYTF.

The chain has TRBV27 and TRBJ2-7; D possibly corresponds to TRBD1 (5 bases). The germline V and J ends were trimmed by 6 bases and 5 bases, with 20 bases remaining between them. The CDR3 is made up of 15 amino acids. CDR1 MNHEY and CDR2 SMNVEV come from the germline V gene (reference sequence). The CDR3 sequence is CASSLQDGPGNEQYF. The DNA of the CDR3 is TGTGCCAGCAGCCTCCAGGACGGCCCAGGGAACGAGCAGTACTTC.

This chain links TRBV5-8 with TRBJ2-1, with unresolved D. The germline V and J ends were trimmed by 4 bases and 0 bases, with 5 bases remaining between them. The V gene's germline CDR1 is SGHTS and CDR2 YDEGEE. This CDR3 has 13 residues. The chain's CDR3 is CASSGDSYNEQFF. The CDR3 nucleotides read TGTGCCAGCAGCGGGGACTCCTACAATGAGCAGTTCTTC.

CDR3 nucleotide sequence: TGTGCCAGCAGCCACCATCTAAGCGGTGGCTACACCTTC. This translates into CASSHHLSGGYTF. V gene TRBV27 combines with J gene TRBJ1-2; no reliable D call. CDR3 length: 13 amino acids. V was trimmed by 6 bases and J by 7 bases, leaving 15 bases between them. Germline V gene lookup returns CDR1 MNHEY and CDR2 SMNVEV (reference sequence).

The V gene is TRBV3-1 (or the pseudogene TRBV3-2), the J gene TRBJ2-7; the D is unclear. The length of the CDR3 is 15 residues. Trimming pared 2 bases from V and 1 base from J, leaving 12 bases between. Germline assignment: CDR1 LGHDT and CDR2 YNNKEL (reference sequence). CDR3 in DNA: TGTGCCAGCAGCCAAAGGTATTCCTTATCCTACGAGCAGTACTTC. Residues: CASSQRYSLSYEQYF.

In nucleotides, the CDR3 is TGTGCCAGCAGTTTGGCACTAGCCGGCACCGGGGAGCTGTTTTTT. Its translation is CASSLALAGTGELFF. V is TRBV27 and J is TRBJ2-2; possibly TRBD2 for D (6 bases). CDR3 length equals 15 residues. From germline, CDR1 is MNHEY and CDR2 SMNVEV (reference sequence). V gave up 3 bases and J gave up 4 bases, with 12 bases separating them.

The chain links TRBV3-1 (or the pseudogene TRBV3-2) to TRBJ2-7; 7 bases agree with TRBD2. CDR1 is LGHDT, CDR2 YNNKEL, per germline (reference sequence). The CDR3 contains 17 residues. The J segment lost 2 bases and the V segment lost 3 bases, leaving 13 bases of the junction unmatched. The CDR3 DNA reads TGTGCCAGCAGCCACAAGTCCCCTAGCGGAGTGCCCTACGAGCAGTACTTC. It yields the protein CASSHKSPSGVPYEQYF.

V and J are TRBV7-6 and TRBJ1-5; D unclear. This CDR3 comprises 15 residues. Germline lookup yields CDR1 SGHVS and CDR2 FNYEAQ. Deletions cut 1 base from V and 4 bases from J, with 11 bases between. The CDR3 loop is CASSLGPSQNQPQHF. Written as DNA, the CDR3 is TGTGCCAGCAGCTTAGGGCCGAGTCAGAATCAGCCCCAGCATTTT. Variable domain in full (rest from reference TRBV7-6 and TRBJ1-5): GAGVSQSPRYKVTKRGQDVALRCDPISGHVSLYWYRQALGQGPEFLTYFNYEAQQDKSGLPNDRFSAERPEGSISTLTIQRTEQRDSAMYRCASSLGPSQNQPQHFGDGTRLSIL.

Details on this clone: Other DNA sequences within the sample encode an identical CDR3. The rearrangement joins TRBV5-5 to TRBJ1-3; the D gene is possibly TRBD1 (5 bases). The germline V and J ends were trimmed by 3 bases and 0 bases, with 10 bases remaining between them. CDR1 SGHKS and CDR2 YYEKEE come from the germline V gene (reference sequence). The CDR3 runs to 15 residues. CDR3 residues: CASSSEGLSGNTIYF. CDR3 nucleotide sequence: TGTGCCAGCAGCTCGGAGGGGCTCTCTGGAAACACCATATATTTT.

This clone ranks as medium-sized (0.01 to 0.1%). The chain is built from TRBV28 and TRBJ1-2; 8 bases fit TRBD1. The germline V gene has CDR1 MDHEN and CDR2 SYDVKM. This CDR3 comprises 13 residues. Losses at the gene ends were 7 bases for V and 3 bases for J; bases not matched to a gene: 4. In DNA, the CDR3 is TGTGCCAGCACCGAGACAGGGGACTATGGCTACACCTTC. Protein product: CASTETGDYGYTF.

CDR3 amino acids: CASSPQHHSGANVLTF. CDR3 sequence (DNA): TGTGCCAGCAGCCCCCAACACCACTCTGGGGCCAACGTCCTGACTTTC. The chain carries TRBV7-6 and TRBJ2-6; no clear D. The germline V gene encodes CDR1 SGHVS and CDR2 FNYEAQ. V was trimmed by 5 bases and J by 0 bases, leaving 11 bases between them. The CDR3 loop spans 16 amino acids.

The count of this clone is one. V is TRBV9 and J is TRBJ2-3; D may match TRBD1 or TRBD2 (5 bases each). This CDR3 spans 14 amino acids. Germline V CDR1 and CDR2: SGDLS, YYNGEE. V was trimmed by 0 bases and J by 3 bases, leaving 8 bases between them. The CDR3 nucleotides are TGTGCCAGCAGCGTAGGAGAGGGGACAGATACGCAGTATTTT. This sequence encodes CASSVGEGTDTQYF.